This TCR beta chain was captured in a study of control samples from healthy donors and cancer patients. This clone was seen just once. Repertoires were generated with immunoSEQ multiplex PCR, while TCRdb's copy carries only in-frame clones and drops some. In the table there are over 45,000 clones, around 90% of which are singletons. Trimming left V 4 bases short and J 2 bases short, with 9 bases between. There are 13 residues in the CDR3. Germline CDR1 and CDR2: MDHEN and SYDVKM. The receptor's source is a man aged 40-50 years with colorectal cancer. Material for sequencing was PBMCs. The J gene is TRBJ2-7, the V gene TRBV28; D is ambiguous. The CDR3 nucleotides are TGTGCCAGCAGTTCCCGGAGCCCCTACGAGCAGTACTTC. Its protein product is CASSSRSPYEQYF.